This T cell receptor beta chain was sequenced during a study of cytotoxic CD8 clonotypes in ibrutinib-treated CLL. Study-level results: A rise in clonality was seen at ibrutinib response, and a fall back toward baseline was seen at progression.

The protocol was immunoSEQ multiplex PCR, while the TCRdb copy is restricted to in-frame clones and leaves out a portion. Of about 150,000 clones listed, around three quarters are singletons. The V end was cut by 0 bases, the J end by 2 bases, with 9 bases between. The CDR3 contains 15 residues. CDR1 SGHRS and CDR2 YFSETQ come from the germline V gene. Remarks on this clone: Its antigen is undetermined.

V is TRBV5-1 and J is TRBJ1-3, with a weak D call TRBD1 (5 bases). This TCR derives from a human donor with chronic lymphocytic leukemia. The material sequenced was PBMCs, taken after 12 months of ibrutinib treatment. The chain's CDR3 is CASSLVSGAGNTIYF. CDR3 coding DNA: TGCGCCAGCAGCTTGGTGTCGGGGGCTGGAAACACCATATATTTT.